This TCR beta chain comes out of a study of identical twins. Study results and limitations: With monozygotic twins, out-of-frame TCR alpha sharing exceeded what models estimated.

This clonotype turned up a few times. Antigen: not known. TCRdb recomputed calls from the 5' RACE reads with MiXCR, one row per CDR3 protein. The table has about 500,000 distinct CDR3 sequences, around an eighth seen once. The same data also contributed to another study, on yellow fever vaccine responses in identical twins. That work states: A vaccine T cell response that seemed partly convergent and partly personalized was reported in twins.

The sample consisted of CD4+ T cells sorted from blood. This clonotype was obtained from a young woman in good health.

The CDR3 region is CASSLRLAGGNEQYF. CDR3 coding DNA: TGTGCCAGCAGCTTGCGACTAGCGGGGGGGAACGAGCAGTACTTC. The V and J genes are TRBV5-6 and TRBJ2-7; 14 bases line up with TRBD2. The CDR3 is 15 amino acids. Trimming took 1 base from V and 5 from J; bases not matched to a gene: 2. The germline V gene has CDR1 SGHDT and CDR2 YYEEEE.